This TCR beta chain derives from a study of blood T cell repertoires in COVID-19. Using immunoSEQ multiplex PCR, the repertoire was profiled, and TCRdb retains in-frame clones only, with some absent. The table shows about 310,000 clones, with approximately 86% occurring only once. Germline CDR1 is MDHEN and CDR2 is SYDVKM. V shed 6 bases and J 6 bases; nucleotides not matched to a gene: 7. The length of the CDR3 is 14 residues. The sequenced sample consisted of peripheral blood. The chain is built from TRBV28 and TRBJ1-1, with 10 positions matching TRBD1. This clonotype was sampled from a man aged 65-85 years with acute or convalescent COVID-19. CDR3 amino acids: CASRTGQGWAEAFF. The DNA for the CDR3 is TGTGCCAGCAGAACGGGACAGGGGTGGGCTGAAGCTTTCTTT.